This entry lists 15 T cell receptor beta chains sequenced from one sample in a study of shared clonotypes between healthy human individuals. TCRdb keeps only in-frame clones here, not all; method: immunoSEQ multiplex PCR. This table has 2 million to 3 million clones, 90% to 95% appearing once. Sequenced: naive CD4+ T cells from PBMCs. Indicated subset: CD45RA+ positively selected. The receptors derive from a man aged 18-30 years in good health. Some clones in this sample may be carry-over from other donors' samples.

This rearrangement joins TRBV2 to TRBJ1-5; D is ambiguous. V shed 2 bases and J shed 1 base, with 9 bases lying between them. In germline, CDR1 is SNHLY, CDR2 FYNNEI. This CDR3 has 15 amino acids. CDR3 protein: CASSERNLSNQPQHF. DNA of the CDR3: TGTGCCAGCAGTGAAAGGAATTTGAGCAATCAGCCCCAGCATTTT.

The CDR3 DNA sequence: TGTGCCAGCAGCCAAGATATAATATACAGGGACTACAATGAGCAGTTCTTC. Its protein is CASSQDIIYRDYNEQFF. The chain uses TRBV4-2 and TRBJ2-1, with D possibly TRBD1 on 6 matching bases. Between the trimmed V and J ends, which lost 0 bases and 3 bases, there was a span of 15 bases. From germline, CDR1 is LGHNA and CDR2 YNFKEQ. This CDR3 has 17 residues.

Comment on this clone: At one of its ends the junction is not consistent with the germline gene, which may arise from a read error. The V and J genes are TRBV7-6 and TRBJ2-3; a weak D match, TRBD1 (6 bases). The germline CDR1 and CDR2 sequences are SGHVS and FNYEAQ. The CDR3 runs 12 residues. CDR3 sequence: CASSTWTETQYF. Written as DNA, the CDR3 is TGTGCCAGCAGCACATGGACAGAGACGCAGTATTTT.

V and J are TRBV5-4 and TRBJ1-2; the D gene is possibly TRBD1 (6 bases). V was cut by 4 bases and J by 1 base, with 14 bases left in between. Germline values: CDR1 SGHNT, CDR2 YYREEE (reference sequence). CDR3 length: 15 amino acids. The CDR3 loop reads CASSLGQIFNYGYTF. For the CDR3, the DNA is TGTGCCAGCAGCCTTGGACAGATATTTAACTATGGCTACACCTTC.

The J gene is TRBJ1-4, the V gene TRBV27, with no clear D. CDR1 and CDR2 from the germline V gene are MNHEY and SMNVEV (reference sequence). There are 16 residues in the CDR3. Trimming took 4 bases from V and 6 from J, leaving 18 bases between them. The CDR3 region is CASSWAQSSSHEKLFF. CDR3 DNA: TGTGCCAGCAGTTGGGCCCAAAGTTCGTCACATGAAAAACTGTTTTTT.

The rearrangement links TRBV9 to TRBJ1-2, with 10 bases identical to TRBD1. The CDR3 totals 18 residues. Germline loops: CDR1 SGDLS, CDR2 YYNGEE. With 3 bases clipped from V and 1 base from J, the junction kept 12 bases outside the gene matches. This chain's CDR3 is CASSDRLDRGLGNYGYTF. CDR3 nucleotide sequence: TGTGCCAGCAGCGACCGACTAGACAGGGGGCTTGGTAACTATGGCTACACCTTC.

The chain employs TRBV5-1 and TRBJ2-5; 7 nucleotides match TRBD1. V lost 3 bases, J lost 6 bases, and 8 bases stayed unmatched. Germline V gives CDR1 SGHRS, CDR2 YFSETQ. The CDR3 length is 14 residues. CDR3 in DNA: TGCGCCAGCAGCTGGACCCCAGGGGGACAGACCCAGTACTTC. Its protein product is CASSWTPGGQTQYF.

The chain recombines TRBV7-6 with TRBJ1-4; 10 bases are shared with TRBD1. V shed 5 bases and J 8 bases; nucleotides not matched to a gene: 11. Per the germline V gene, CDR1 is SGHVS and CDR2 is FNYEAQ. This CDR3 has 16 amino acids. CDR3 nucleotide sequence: TGTGCCAGCAGCGCCATCCGGGACAGGGGTTACGAAAAACTGTTTTTT. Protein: CASSAIRDRGYEKLFF.

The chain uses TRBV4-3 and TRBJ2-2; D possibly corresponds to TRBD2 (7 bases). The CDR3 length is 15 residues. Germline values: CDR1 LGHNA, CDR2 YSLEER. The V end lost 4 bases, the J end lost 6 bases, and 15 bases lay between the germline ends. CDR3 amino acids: CASSLDLRGPGELFF. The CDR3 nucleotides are TGCGCCAGCAGCCTCGATTTGCGGGGGCCCGGGGAGCTGTTTTTT.

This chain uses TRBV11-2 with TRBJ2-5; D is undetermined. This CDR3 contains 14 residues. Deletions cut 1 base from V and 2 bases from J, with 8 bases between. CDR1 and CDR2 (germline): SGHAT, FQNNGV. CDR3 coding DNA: TGTGCCAGCAGCTTAGGGTCCCGACAAGAGACCCAGTACTTC. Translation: CASSLGSRQETQYF.

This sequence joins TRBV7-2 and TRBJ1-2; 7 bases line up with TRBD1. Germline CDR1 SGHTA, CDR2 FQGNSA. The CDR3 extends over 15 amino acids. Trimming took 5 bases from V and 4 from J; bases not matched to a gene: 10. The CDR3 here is CASSPGGQNLYGYTF. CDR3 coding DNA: TGTGCCAGCAGCCCAGGGGGGCAGAACCTCTATGGCTACACCTTC.

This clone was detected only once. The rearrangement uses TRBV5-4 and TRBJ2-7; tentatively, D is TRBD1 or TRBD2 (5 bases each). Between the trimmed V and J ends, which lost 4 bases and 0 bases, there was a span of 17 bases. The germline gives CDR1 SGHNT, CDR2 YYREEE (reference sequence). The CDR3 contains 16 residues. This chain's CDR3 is CASSEALRDGSYEQYF. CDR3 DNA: TGTGCCAGCAGCGAGGCCTTAAGGGACGGCTCCTACGAGCAGTACTTC.

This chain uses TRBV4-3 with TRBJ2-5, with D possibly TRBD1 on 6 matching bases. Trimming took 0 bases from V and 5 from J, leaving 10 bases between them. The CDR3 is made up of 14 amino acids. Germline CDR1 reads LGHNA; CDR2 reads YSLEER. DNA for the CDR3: TGCGCCAGCAGCCAAGACCCACAGGGTGAGACCCAGTACTTC. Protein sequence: CASSQDPQGETQYF.

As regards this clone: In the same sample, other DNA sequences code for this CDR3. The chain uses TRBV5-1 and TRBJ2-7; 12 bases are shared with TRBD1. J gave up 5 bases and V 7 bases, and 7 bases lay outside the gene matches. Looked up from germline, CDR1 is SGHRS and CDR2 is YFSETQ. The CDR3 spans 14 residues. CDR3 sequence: CASSLGTGGNEQYF. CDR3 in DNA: TGCGCCAGCTCCCTGGGGACAGGGGGCAACGAGCAGTACTTC.

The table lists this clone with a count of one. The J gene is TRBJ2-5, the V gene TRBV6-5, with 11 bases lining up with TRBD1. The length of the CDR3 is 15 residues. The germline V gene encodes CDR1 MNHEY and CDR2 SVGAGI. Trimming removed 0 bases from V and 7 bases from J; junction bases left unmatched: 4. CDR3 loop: CASSYSGTGGTTQYF. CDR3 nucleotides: TGTGCCAGCAGTTACTCGGGGACAGGGGGAACGACCCAGTACTTC.